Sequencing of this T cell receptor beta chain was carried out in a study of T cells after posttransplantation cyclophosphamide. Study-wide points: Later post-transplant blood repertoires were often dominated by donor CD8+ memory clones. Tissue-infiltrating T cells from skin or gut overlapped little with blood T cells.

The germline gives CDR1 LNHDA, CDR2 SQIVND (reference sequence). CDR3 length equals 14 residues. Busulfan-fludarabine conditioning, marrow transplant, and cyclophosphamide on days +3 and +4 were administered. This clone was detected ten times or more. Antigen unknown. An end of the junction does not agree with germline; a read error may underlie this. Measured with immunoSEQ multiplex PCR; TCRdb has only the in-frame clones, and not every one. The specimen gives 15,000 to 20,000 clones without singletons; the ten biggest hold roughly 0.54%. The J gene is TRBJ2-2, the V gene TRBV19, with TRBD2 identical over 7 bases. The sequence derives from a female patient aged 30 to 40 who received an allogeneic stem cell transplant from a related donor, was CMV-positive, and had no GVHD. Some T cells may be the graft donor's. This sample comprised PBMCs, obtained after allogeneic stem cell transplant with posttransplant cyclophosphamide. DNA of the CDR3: TGTGCCAGTTGTATCGCGGGGGTGTCCGGGGAGCTGTTTTTT. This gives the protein CASCIAGVSGELFF.